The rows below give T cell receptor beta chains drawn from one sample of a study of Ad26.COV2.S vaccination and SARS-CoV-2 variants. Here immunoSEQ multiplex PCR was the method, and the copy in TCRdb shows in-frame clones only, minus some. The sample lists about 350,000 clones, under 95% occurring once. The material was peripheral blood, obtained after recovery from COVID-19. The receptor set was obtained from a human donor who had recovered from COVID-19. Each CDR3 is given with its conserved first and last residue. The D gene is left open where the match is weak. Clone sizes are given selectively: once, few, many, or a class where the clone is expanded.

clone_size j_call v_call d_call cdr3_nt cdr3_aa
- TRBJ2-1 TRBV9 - TGTGCCAGCAGCGTAGTAGGGCAAAGCTCCTACAATGAGCAGTTCTTC CASSVVGQSSYNEQFF
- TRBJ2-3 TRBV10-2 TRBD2 TGCGCCAGCAGTGGGGTGGAGGCGGGACTAGATACAGATACGCAGTATTTT CASSGVEAGLDTDTQYF
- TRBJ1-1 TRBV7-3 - TGTGCCAGCAGCTTAAGTCGGGAGGTCGCTGAAGCTTTCTTT CASSLSREVAEAFF
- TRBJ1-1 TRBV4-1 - TGCGCCAGCAGCCAAGACCCCCTCGGAGAAGCTTTCTTT CASSQDPLGEAFF
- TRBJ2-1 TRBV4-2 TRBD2 TGTGCCAGCAGCCAAGACTCCAGTAAGGGCGGGGGGGCATCCTACAATGAGCAGTTCTTC CASSQDSSKGGGASYNEQFF
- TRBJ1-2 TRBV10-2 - TGCGCCAGCAGTGATTCGACCAACAGGATTTCCTATGGCTACACCTTC CASSDSTNRISYGYTF
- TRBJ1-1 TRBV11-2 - TGTGCCAGCAGCTTCCACAGGGACCCTTTGAACACTGAAGCTTTCTTT CASSFHRDPLNTEAFF
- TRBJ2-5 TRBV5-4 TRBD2 TGTGCCAGCAGCTTTACATCTTTGCGGGGGGGCCATGAGACCCAGTACTTC CASSFTSLRGGHETQYF
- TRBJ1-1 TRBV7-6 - TGTGCCAGCAGCTTATTTGCGACAGTAGAGATGAACACTGAAGCTTTCTTT CASSLFATVEMNTEAFF
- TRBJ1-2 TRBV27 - TGTGCCAGCAGTTTAATAGGACGCGACTATGGCTACACCTTC CASSLIGRDYGYTF
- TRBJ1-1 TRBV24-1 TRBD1 TGTGCCACCAGTGAGTTAGAACCGGGACAGGACATGAACACTGAAGCTTTCTTT CATSELEPGQDMNTEAFF
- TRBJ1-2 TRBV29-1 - TGCAGCGTTGCGGAAGCGGCCTATGGCTACACCTTC CSVAEAAYGYTF
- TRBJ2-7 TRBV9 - TGTGCCAGCAGCGTCGAGGACTACTCCTACGAGCAGTACTTC CASSVEDYSYEQYF
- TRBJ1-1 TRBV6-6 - TGTGCCAGCAGTTACTCGAAAGTGGGGGGGTCTGAAGCTTTCTTT CASSYSKVGGSEAFF
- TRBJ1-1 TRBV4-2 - TGTGCCAGCAGCCAAGATGGATGGGGGGTCTCTGAAGCTTTCTTT CASSQDGWGVSEAFF
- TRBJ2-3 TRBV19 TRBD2 TGTGCCAGTAGTATTGGTAGCGGGGGTTCCACAGATACGCAGTATTTT CASSIGSGGSTDTQYF
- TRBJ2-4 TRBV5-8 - TGTGCCAGCAGCTTACTACAGGGCCAGCTAGCCAAAAACATTCAGTACTTC CASSLLQGQLAKNIQYF
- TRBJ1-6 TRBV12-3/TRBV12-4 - TGTGCCAGCAGTCCCAGGGATAATTCACCCCTCCACTTT CASSPRDNSPLHF
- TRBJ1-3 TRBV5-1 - TGCGCCAGCGGGGGAGGCGGTAACTCTGGAAACACCATATATTTT CASGGGGNSGNTIYF
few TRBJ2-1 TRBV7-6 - TGTGCCAGCAGCTTTCAGCATTTAGACAGTAGCTCCTACAATGAGCAGTTCTTC CASSFQHLDSSSYNEQFF
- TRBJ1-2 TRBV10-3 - TGTGCCATCAGTGTTGGACAGAGATTATATGGCTACACCTTC CAISVGQRLYGYTF
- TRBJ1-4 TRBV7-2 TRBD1 TGTGCCAGCAGCTTATCGGACAGGGTATCGGAAAAACTGTTTTTT CASSLSDRVSEKLFF
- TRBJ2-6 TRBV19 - TGTGCCAGTAGTATAGTTTCTGGGGCCAACGTCCTGACTTTC CASSIVSGANVLTF
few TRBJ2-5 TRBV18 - TGTGCCAGCTCACCAGGGGAGACCCAGTACTTC CASSPGETQYF
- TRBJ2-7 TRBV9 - TGTGCCAGCAGCGTACAGGGGACTTCCTACGAGCAGTACTTC CASSVQGTSYEQYF
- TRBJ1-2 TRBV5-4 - TGTGCCAGCAGCTGGGGGAGGGAGCCTGGCTACACCTTC CASSWGREPGYTF
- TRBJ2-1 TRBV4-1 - TGCGCCAGCAGCCAAGAGGGCTTAAAGTTCTTC CASSQEGLKFF
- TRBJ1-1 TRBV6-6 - TGTGCCAGCAGTTATCACATGAACACTGAAGCTTTCTTT CASSYHMNTEAFF
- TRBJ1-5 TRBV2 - TGTGCCAGCAGTTCCCGGATGGGGGATTTCAATCAGCCCCAGCATTTT CASSSRMGDFNQPQHF
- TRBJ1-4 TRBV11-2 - TGTGCCAGCAGCTTTGGCCGGGGGCAGGGAAATGAAAAACTGTTTTTT CASSFGRGQGNEKLFF
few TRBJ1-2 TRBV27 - TGTGCCAGCGCCTCTGGCGCGGACTATGGCTACACCTTC CASASGADYGYTF
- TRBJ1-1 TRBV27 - TGTGCCAGCAGTACTAGACACATTAACACTGAAGCTTTCTTT CASSTRHINTEAFF
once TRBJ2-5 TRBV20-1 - TGCAGTGCTAGTCAAGCCGGGACGGGCACTCAAGAGACCCAGTACTTC CSASQAGTGTQETQYF
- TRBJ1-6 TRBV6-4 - TGTGCCAGCAGTGAGGCTAGAAATTCACCCCTCCACTTT CASSEARNSPLHF
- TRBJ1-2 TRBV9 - TGTGCCAGCAGAACTGGGGATGGCTACACCTTC CASRTGDGYTF
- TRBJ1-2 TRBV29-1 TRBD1 TGCAGCGGTGTCTCGTCGGGGACAGGGTTTGGCTACACCTTC CSGVSSGTGFGYTF
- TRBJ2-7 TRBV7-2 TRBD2 TGTGCCAGCAGGCCGGTAGCGGGGGGGCGCGAGCAGTACTTC CASRPVAGGREQYF
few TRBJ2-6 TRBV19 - TGTGCCAGTAGCTACTCTGGGGCCAACGTCCTGACTTTC CASSYSGANVLTF
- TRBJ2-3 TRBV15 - TGTGCCACCAGCAGGGCCGGAACTAGCACAGATACGCAGTATTTT CATSRAGTSTDTQYF
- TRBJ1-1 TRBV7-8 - TGTGCCAGCAGCGGACCGGGACACCAGAACACTGAAGCTTTCTTT CASSGPGHQNTEAFF
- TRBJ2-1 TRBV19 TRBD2 TGTGCCAGTAGTGTCACTAGCGGGGGCTGGCATGAGCAGTTCTTC CASSVTSGGWHEQFF
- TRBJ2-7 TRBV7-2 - TGTGCCAGCAGCTCCTTAAAAGCGGGTACCTACGAGCAGTACTTC CASSSLKAGTYEQYF
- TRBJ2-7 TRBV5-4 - TGTGCCAGCAGCAACCGGGACGTCAACGAGCAGTACTTC CASSNRDVNEQYF
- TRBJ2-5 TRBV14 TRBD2 TGTGCCAGCAGCCCTTTGACTAGCGGGGGGCGATACCAAGAGACCCAGTACTTC CASSPLTSGGRYQETQYF